Below, 23 T cell receptor beta chains from the same sample are listed, as sequenced in a study of blood T cell repertoires in COVID-19. TCRdb's copy holds only in-frame clones and misses some; the assay was immunoSEQ multiplex PCR. The top ten hold around 3% of the sample, which has about 370,000 clones, 80% to 90% seen once. Sequencing used peripheral blood. These receptors were obtained from a woman aged 25-40 years with COVID-19, enrolled during active disease.

This clone has a handful of counts. J is TRBJ1-1 and V is TRBV28; D perhaps matches TRBD1 (6 bases). Germline V gene data show CDR1 as MDHEN and CDR2 as SYDVKM. V lost 7 bases and J 10 bases, leaving 22 bases between the germline ends. The CDR3 totals 14 residues. The CDR3 DNA reads as TGTGCCAGCACCCCGGGGGGCGTTCAGATGGGAGCTTTCTTT. This codes for CASTPGGVQMGAFF.

The chain uses TRBV19 and TRBJ2-5; D call uncertain. Germline V lookup: CDR1 LNHDA, CDR2 SQIVND (reference sequence). The V and J ends lost 10 bases and 5 bases respectively, with 29 bases between them. The CDR3 runs to 17 residues. The CDR3 sequence is CATHPGRSRQLLETQYF. CDR3 DNA sequence: TGTGCCACCCACCCCGGTAGGAGCCGTCAGTTGCTGGAGACCCAGTACTTC.

This rearrangement joins TRBV5-1 to TRBJ2-7; TRBD1 matches 7 bases. CDR3 length equals 12 residues. In germline, CDR1 is SGHRS, CDR2 YFSETQ. The V gene end was trimmed by 4 bases and the J gene end by 6 bases; junction bases not matched to a gene: 4. CDR3 loop: CASSTTGREQYF. As DNA, the CDR3 is TGCGCCAGCAGCACGACAGGGCGCGAGCAGTACTTC.

V is TRBV6-2 or TRBV6-3 and J is TRBJ2-7, with 12 bases identical to TRBD2. This CDR3 region has 16 residues. With 0 bases clipped from V and 6 bases from J, the junction kept 6 bases outside the gene matches. Germline V gene lookup returns CDR1 MNHEY and CDR2 SVGEGT. CDR3 coding DNA: TGTGCCAGCAGTTACTCGACTAGCGGGGGATCGTCCGAGCAGTACTTC. Translated, it gives CASSYSTSGGSSEQYF.

The chain uses TRBV30 and TRBJ2-3, with 7 nucleotides matching TRBD2. With V trimmed by 3 bases and J by 6 bases, 6 bases remained unmatched. Germline V gene data show CDR1 as GTSNPN and CDR2 as SVGIG (reference sequence). CDR3 length: 13 amino acids. CDR3 protein: CAWSPGRTDTQYF. The CDR3 coding sequence is TGTGCCTGGAGCCCCGGGAGGACCGATACGCAGTATTTT.

This clone was seen a few times. The chain combines TRBV28 with TRBJ2-1, with D unresolved. The V end was cut by 3 bases, the J end by 0 bases, with 9 bases between. The CDR3 covers 15 residues. Germline-derived CDR1 and CDR2 are MDHEN and SYDVKM. CDR3 DNA: TGTGCCAGCAGTTTCTTGCGCGTCTCCTACAATGAGCAGTTCTTC. It is translated as CASSFLRVSYNEQFF.

The rearrangement links TRBV10-2 to TRBJ2-3, with D unclear. The germline V gene encodes CDR1 WSHSY and CDR2 SAAADI. The germline V and J ends were trimmed by 3 bases and 3 bases, with 7 bases remaining between them. This CDR3 is 13 amino acids long. The CDR3 DNA is TGCGCCAGCAGTGACCCTCCGACAGATACGCAGTATTTT. Translated: CASSDPPTDTQYF.

This chain joins TRBV24-1 and TRBJ2-3; 11 bases agree with TRBD2. The CDR3 consists of 19 residues. Germline CDR1 reads KGHDR; CDR2 reads SFDVKD. V lost 2 bases and J lost 6; bases outside the gene matches: 15. The CDR3 spells CATSDYSGRGSGDSDTQYF. The CDR3 DNA sequence: TGTGCCACCAGTGATTATAGCGGGAGGGGATCGGGCGACTCCGATACGCAGTATTTT.

This chain connects TRBV6-2 or TRBV6-3 to TRBJ2-3; 8 bases are shared with TRBD2. Germline V gene lookup returns CDR1 MNHEY and CDR2 SVGEGT. Losses at the gene ends were 5 bases for V and 9 bases for J; bases not matched to a gene: 10. The CDR3 has 14 residues. CDR3 sequence (DNA): TGTGCCAGCAGTGTCGGGACTAGGCTAGGGACGCAGTATTTT. Translating gives CASSVGTRLGTQYF.

The chain joins TRBV7-9 to TRBJ1-1, with D perhaps matching TRBD1 (6 bases). The CDR3 is 15 amino acids. Germline values: CDR1 SEHNR, CDR2 FQNEAQ (reference sequence). V was cut by 1 base and J by 7 bases, with 16 bases left in between. The CDR3 nucleotides read TGTGCCAGCAGCTTAGTAGGTAGGGGACAAGGTGAAGCTTTCTTT. Encoded protein: CASSLVGRGQGEAFF.

This clone was observed a single time. This chain connects TRBV5-3 to TRBJ2-2, with D perhaps TRBD1 (6 bases). TRBV5-3 is known as an ORF, though its function is uncertain. This CDR3 is built from 19 residues. V was cut by 4 bases and J by 6 bases, with 28 bases left in between. The DNA for the CDR3 is TGTGCCAGAAGCCAATTCCCCGGGACCGAGGTCTGGGGGCCCGGGGAGCTGTTTTTT. It translates to CARSQFPGTEVWGPGELFF.

The rearrangement uses TRBV28 and TRBJ2-2; weak D call: TRBD1 (6 bases). V lost 5 bases and J 0 bases, leaving 10 bases between the germline ends. From germline, CDR1 is MDHEN and CDR2 SYDVKM. The CDR3 spans 15 residues. CDR3: CASSISGANTGELFF. The CDR3 bases are TGTGCCAGCAGTATCTCAGGGGCGAACACCGGGGAGCTGTTTTTT.

This chain connects TRBV7-9 to TRBJ2-1, with 7 bases identical to TRBD2. This CDR3 has 16 residues. Germline CDR1 and CDR2: SEHNR and FQNEAQ (reference sequence). V dropped 1 base and J dropped 9; count of bases not matched to a gene: 12. CDR3 loop: CASSLGVGLVGSEQFF. Written as DNA, the CDR3 is TGTGCCAGCAGCTTAGGGGTTGGACTAGTTGGTTCTGAGCAGTTCTTC.

This chain uses TRBV6-5 with TRBJ1-6; the match to TRBD1 covers 9 bases. Germline V CDR1 and CDR2: MNHEY, SVGAGI. CDR3 size: 15 residues. V dropped 2 bases and J dropped 10; count of bases not matched to a gene: 6. The CDR3 DNA sequence: TGTGCCAGCAGTTACGAGACAGGGGGTGGGTCACCCCTCCACTTT. Translation: CASSYETGGGSPLHF.

The chain uses TRBV28 and TRBJ1-2, with 7 bases fitting TRBD1. The V gene end was trimmed by 5 bases and the J gene end by 6 bases; junction bases not matched to a gene: 6. Germline V gene sequence: CDR1 MDHEN, CDR2 SYDVKM. This CDR3 contains 13 residues. The CDR3 loop is CASSQDRTHGYTF. The CDR3 nucleotides are TGTGCCAGCAGTCAGGACAGGACCCATGGCTACACCTTC.

This clone came up once. The sample carries other DNA sequences with the same CDR3. The V and J genes are TRBV11-2 and TRBJ2-7; D not resolved. Germline CDR1 is SGHAT and CDR2 is FQNNGV. The V end lost 1 base, the J end lost 3 bases, and 7 bases lay between the germline ends. This CDR3 has 13 amino acids. The CDR3 here is CASSLGPSYEQYV. CDR3 nucleotides: TGTGCCAGCAGCTTAGGTCCCAGCTACGAGCAGTACGTC.

Here the CDR3 reads CASSFPPGTSGGLSGSSTDTQYF. The CDR3 DNA sequence: TGCGCCAGCAGCTTTCCACCCGGGACTAGCGGGGGGCTCTCCGGGTCTAGCACAGATACGCAGTATTTT. This sequence joins TRBV5-1 and TRBJ2-3; 15 positions agree with TRBD2. Per germline, CDR1 SGHRS and CDR2 YFSETQ. Trimming removed 2 bases from V and 0 bases from J; junction bases left unmatched: 19. This CDR3 region has 23 residues.

The chain has TRBV11-2 and TRBJ1-2; no clear D. CDR3 size: 14 residues. The V gene lost 1 base and the J gene lost 3 bases, with 9 bases spanning the gap. Germline CDR1 SGHAT, CDR2 FQNNGV. CDR3 DNA: TGTGCCAGCAGCTTAGCGACACAGCACTATGGCTACACCTTC. Protein product: CASSLATQHYGYTF.

This clone was observed once. As DNA, the CDR3 is TGTGCCAGTAGTATAGGACCAGGCCAGGGGCAGTACGTC. Translating it yields CASSIGPGQGQYV. The rearrangement links TRBV19 to TRBJ2-7, with D perhaps matching TRBD1 (5 bases). The germline V gene encodes CDR1 LNHDA and CDR2 SQIVND (reference sequence). V was shortened by 1 base and J by 9 bases, with 13 bases between the two germline ends. CDR3 length equals 13 residues.

The chain uses TRBV27 and TRBJ2-6; 7 bases align to TRBD1. The germline CDR1 and CDR2 sequences are MNHEY and SMNVEV (reference sequence). This CDR3 has 18 residues. The V segment lost 1 base and the J segment 0 bases; nucleotides outside the gene matches: 6. The CDR3 DNA is TGTGCCAGCAGTTTATTCGGGACAGTGGCCTCTGGGGCCAACGTCCTGACTTTC. Translated, it gives CASSLFGTVASGANVLTF.

This sequence joins TRBV7-2 and TRBJ2-2; possibly TRBD2 for D (6 bases). V was trimmed by 3 bases and J by 0 bases, leaving 11 bases between them. CDR1 SGHTA and CDR2 FQGNSA come from the germline V gene. The CDR3 spans 16 residues. CDR3 region: CASSFWAGTNTGELFF. The CDR3, as DNA: TGTGCCAGCAGCTTTTGGGCGGGAACGAACACCGGGGAGCTGTTTTTT.

CDR3 amino acids: CASSLGGRGSYEQYV. The CDR3, as DNA: TGTGCCAGCAGTTTAGGGGGCAGGGGCTCATACGAGCAGTACGTC. The chain has TRBV28 and TRBJ2-7; weak D call: TRBD1 (6 bases). The CDR3 totals 15 residues. Deletions cut 2 bases from V and 4 bases from J, with 15 bases between. Germline-derived CDR1 and CDR2 are MDHEN and SYDVKM.

The genes are TRBV5-6 and TRBJ1-2, with D possibly TRBD1 on 6 matching bases. Germline V lookup: CDR1 SGHDT, CDR2 YYEEEE. The CDR3 has 16 amino acids. Trimming removed 1 base at V and 0 bases at J, with 13 bases between. The CDR3 region has the DNA TGTGCCAGCAGCTTGCCCGACAGGCCCGCTAACTATGGCTACACCTTC. It encodes CASSLPDRPANYGYTF.